A single sample gave rise to the 30 T cell receptor beta chains below, sequenced in a study of T cell repertoires in cytomegalovirus infection. These receptors lack a known antigen. From the reads, TCRdb called clonotypes with MiXCR, one entry per CDR3 protein. The table lists approximately 770,000 distinct CDR3 sequences, 25% to 30% of them singletons. The sequences come from cultured CD8+ T cells from PBMCs, collected from culture after CMV antigen stimulation. The receptor set was obtained from a human donor in good health (CMV status not recorded). Some clones in this sample may be carry-over from other donors' samples.

This clonotype has more than one count but fewer than ten. The chain carries TRBV6-2 or TRBV6-3 and TRBJ2-3; 8 bases fit TRBD2. Germline loops: CDR1 MNHEY, CDR2 SVGEGT. V shed 2 bases and J 5 bases; nucleotides not matched to a gene: 6. This CDR3 contains 15 residues. CDR3 bases: TGTGCCAGCAGTTACGGGGGACTAGGGGTAGATACGCAGTATTTT. Translating gives CASSYGGLGVDTQYF.

The rearrangement uses TRBV20-1 and TRBJ1-5; D ambiguous. Trimming shortened V by 2 bases and J by 4 bases, and 9 bases separated the two germline ends. CDR3 size: 13 residues. Germline loops: CDR1 DFQATT, CDR2 SNEGSKA (reference sequence). In DNA form, the CDR3 reads TGCAGTGCTAGATTTGGAGCTAATCAGCCCCAGCATTTT. Residues: CSARFGANQPQHF.

V gene TRBV27 combines with J gene TRBJ2-3; no clear D. Trimming shortened V by 3 bases and J by 2 bases, and 12 bases separated the two germline ends. This CDR3 has 15 amino acids. Germline loops: CDR1 MNHEY, CDR2 SMNVEV (reference sequence). The CDR3 coding sequence is TGTGCCAGCAGTTTTCGTCATCCCTTCACAGATACGCAGTATTTT. This sequence encodes CASSFRHPFTDTQYF.

The gene calls are TRBV6-6 and TRBJ2-7; D not resolved. The V gene lost 0 bases and the J gene lost 2 bases, with 8 bases spanning the gap. Germline V gene data show CDR1 as MNHNY and CDR2 as SVGAGI (reference sequence). The CDR3 covers 14 residues. CDR3 coding DNA: TGTGCCAGCAGTTACTCGGCAGTTACCTACGAGCAGTACTTC. Translating it yields CASSYSAVTYEQYF.

The chain employs TRBV11-2 and TRBJ1-4; the D is unclear. Per germline, CDR1 SGHAT and CDR2 FQNNGV. The CDR3 is made up of 12 amino acids. The ends were cut back, 3 bases at V and 8 bases at J, with 7 bases in the middle. CDR3 region: CASSFPGEKLFF. The CDR3 DNA reads TGTGCCAGCAGCTTCCCGGGGGAAAAACTGTTTTTT.

This chain uses TRBV12-3 or TRBV12-4 with TRBJ2-2; maybe TRBD1 (6 bases). The CDR3 has 14 residues. Trimming removed 1 base from V and 8 bases from J, with 11 bases in between. As DNA, the CDR3 is TGTGCCAGCAGTTTAGTTCCAGGGGCAGGGGAGCTGTTTTTT. Translation: CASSLVPGAGELFF.

The rearrangement uses TRBV6-2 or TRBV6-3 and TRBJ1-1, with D maybe TRBD1 (6 bases). The V and J ends lost 4 bases and 4 bases respectively, with 13 bases between them. There are 14 residues in the CDR3. Germline V gene lookup returns CDR1 MNHEY and CDR2 SVGEGT. The CDR3 sequence is CASSFSGVGTEAFF. DNA of the CDR3: TGTGCCAGCAGTTTCTCAGGGGTGGGCACTGAAGCTTTCTTT.

The chain combines TRBV10-3 with TRBJ1-1; D ambiguous. V was trimmed by 3 bases and J by 6 bases, leaving 5 bases between them. In germline, CDR1 is ENHRY, CDR2 SYGVKD. CDR3 length equals 11 residues. CDR3 in amino acids: CAISDGPEAFF. For the CDR3, the DNA is TGTGCCATCAGTGACGGCCCTGAAGCTTTCTTT.

This clonotype was counted between two and nine times. CDR3 residues: CASSLGGNIRTDTQYF. Written as DNA, the CDR3 is TGTGCCAGCAGCTTAGGGGGCAACATACGCACAGATACGCAGTATTTT. This chain uses TRBV7-9 with TRBJ2-3; a possible D gene is TRBD1 (5 bases). This CDR3 region has 16 residues. V lost 1 base and J 1 base, leaving 12 bases between the germline ends. Germline V lookup: CDR1 SEHNR, CDR2 FQNEAQ (reference sequence).

This clonotype was observed many times. The chain uses TRBV7-2 and TRBJ2-3; TRBD2 is a possible D gene (5 bases). The CDR3 is 14 amino acids. V lost 5 bases and J lost 2, with 11 bases in between. Per the germline V gene, CDR1 is SGHTA and CDR2 is FQGNSA. The CDR3 loop reads CASSAIRDTDTQYF. CDR3 bases: TGTGCCAGCAGCGCGATCCGGGACACAGATACGCAGTATTTT.

This clonotype was detected only a few times. The V call is TRBV7-9, the J call TRBJ2-4; 7 bases fit TRBD1. Germline assignment: CDR1 SEHNR and CDR2 FQNEAQ (reference sequence). This CDR3 is 20 amino acids long. J was trimmed by 3 bases and V by 4 bases; bases with no gene match: 21. As DNA, the CDR3 is TGTGCCAGCAGCTATGCCTTGAGTAGGGACAGTCCTGGTTACAAAAACATTCAGTACTTC. Its translation is CASSYALSRDSPGYKNIQYF.

This clonotype was seen ten or more times. The chain links TRBV7-6 to TRBJ1-1; tentatively, D is TRBD1 (5 bases). CDR1 is SGHVS, CDR2 FNYEAQ, per germline. With 2 bases removed from V and 1 base from J, the gap between germline ends came to 14 bases. The CDR3 spans 16 residues. As DNA, the CDR3 is TGTGCCAGCAGCTTAAGGGGCCACGAAAAGAACACTGAAGCTTTCTTT. This gives the protein CASSLRGHEKNTEAFF.

The CDR3 sequence: CASSSAGEEYV. In DNA, the CDR3 is TGTGCCAGCAGTTCCGCCGGTGAGGAGTACGTC. The rearrangement uses TRBV27 and TRBJ2-7; D remains unclear. The CDR3 runs 11 residues. Looked up from germline, CDR1 is MNHEY and CDR2 is SMNVEV (reference sequence). V was clipped by 4 bases and J by 11 bases, with 12 bases between them.

This clonotype was picked up many times. This chain uses TRBV24-1 with TRBJ1-6; a possible D gene is TRBD1 (6 bases). V dropped 3 bases and J dropped 0 bases, with 8 bases sitting between them. The CDR3 totals 16 residues. Germline loops: CDR1 KGHDR, CDR2 SFDVKD. CDR3: CATSDTDSSYNSPLHF. The CDR3 DNA sequence: TGTGCCACCAGTGATACGGACAGCTCCTATAATTCACCCCTCCACTTT.

This clonotype was seen repeatedly, ten times or more. The rearrangement links TRBV7-9 to TRBJ2-2; D remains unclear. This CDR3 region has 15 residues. Germline CDR1 reads SEHNR; CDR2 reads FQNEAQ (reference sequence). With 1 base removed from V and 3 bases from J, the gap between germline ends came to 9 bases. This CDR3 reads CASSLVSGYTGELFF. The CDR3 coding sequence is TGTGCCAGCAGCTTAGTATCCGGGTACACCGGGGAGCTGTTTTTT.

The rearrangement joins TRBV7-9 to TRBJ2-1, with 9 bases identical to TRBD2. The CDR3 totals 12 residues. V gave up 9 bases and J gave up 7 bases; unmatched junction bases: 4. Per the germline V gene, CDR1 is SEHNR and CDR2 is FQNEAQ (reference sequence). CDR3 protein: CASPSGVNEQFF. Here the CDR3 DNA reads TGTGCCAGTCCTAGCGGGGTGAATGAGCAGTTCTTC.

The chain combines TRBV2 with TRBJ1-4, with D possibly TRBD1 on 6 matching bases. The CDR3 spans 14 residues. Trimming pared 8 bases from V and 8 bases from J, leaving 18 bases between. Germline CDR1 is SNHLY and CDR2 is FYNNEI. CDR3 coding DNA: TGTGCCAGCCTCAGTGGGCAGGGGAACGAAAAACTGTTTTTT. It yields the protein CASLSGQGNEKLFF.

There are a few counts of this clonotype. The chain has TRBV20-1 and TRBJ1-6, with D possibly being TRBD1 (6 bases). The V gene lost 0 bases and the J gene lost 2 bases, with 11 bases spanning the gap. This CDR3 comprises 16 residues. Germline V gene sequence: CDR1 DFQATT, CDR2 SNEGSKA (reference sequence). DNA for the CDR3: TGCAGTGCTAGAGATCGGGAGGGGGCCTATAATTCACCCCTCCACTTT. It is translated as CSARDREGAYNSPLHF.

A few counts support this clonotype. Here the CDR3 reads CASSPGTGGLFGDGYTF. The CDR3 DNA follows: TGTGCCAGCAGCCCAGGGACAGGGGGCCTTTTTGGGGATGGCTACACCTTC. The V call is TRBV7-6, the J call TRBJ1-2, with TRBD1 matching over 12 bases. Germline V gives CDR1 SGHVS, CDR2 FNYEAQ. The CDR3 is 17 amino acids. J was trimmed by 6 bases and V by 5 bases; bases with no gene match: 13.

This clonotype came up a few times. The chain has TRBV4-2 and TRBJ2-7; no clear D. Germline lookup yields CDR1 LGHNA and CDR2 YNFKEQ. V was shortened by 0 bases and J by 0 bases, with 3 bases between the two germline ends. The length of the CDR3 is 13 residues. CDR3 nucleotides: TGTGCCAGCAGCCAAGATACCTCCTACGAGCAGTACTTC. Translated, it gives CASSQDTSYEQYF.

This sequence joins TRBV4-1 and TRBJ2-5; D is possibly TRBD1 (6 bases). Germline-derived CDR1 and CDR2 are MGHRA and YSYEKL. The V and J ends lost 1 base and 5 bases respectively, with 20 bases between them. The CDR3 is 17 amino acids. The CDR3 DNA reads TGCGCCAGCAGCCAAGGGAGGATGCAGGGCCAGGGGGAGACCCAGTACTTC. Protein: CASSQGRMQGQGETQYF.

A word on this clonotype: At one end, the junction sequence differs from germline, possibly due to a read error. This chain uses TRBV4-3 with TRBJ2-5, with 8 nucleotides matching TRBD1. Germline lookup yields CDR1 LGHNA and CDR2 YSLEER. CDR3 length: 16 amino acids. The CDR3 reads CAGSQATGVGTETQYF. The CDR3 DNA follows: TGCGCCGGCAGCCAAGCGACAGGGGTCGGGACAGAGACCCAGTACTTC.

The chain has TRBV27 and TRBJ1-2; tentative D call: TRBD1 (5 bases). The CDR3 runs to 13 residues. CDR1 and CDR2 from the germline V gene are MNHEY and SMNVEV (reference sequence). Trimming removed 3 bases at V and 3 bases at J, with 8 bases between. The CDR3 nucleotides are TGTGCCAGCAGTTTTGGGGCCCACTATGGCTACACCTTC. Translated: CASSFGAHYGYTF.

This clonotype was observed at least ten times. The chain uses TRBV7-8 and TRBJ2-5, with a possible D match to TRBD1 (6 bases). Germline V lookup: CDR1 SGHVS, CDR2 FQNEAQ. Trimming took off 4 bases at V and 2 bases at J, with 17 bases between the two ends. CDR3 size: 16 residues. The CDR3 is CASSSTGTHFQETQYF. CDR3 in DNA: TGTGCCAGCAGCTCTACCGGGACACACTTTCAAGAGACCCAGTACTTC.

This clonotype was seen at least ten times. CDR3 bases: TGTGCCAGCAGCTTAGGTGCGGGGGGTACCGGGGAGCTGTTTTTT. It yields the protein CASSLGAGGTGELFF. The rearrangement links TRBV7-6 to TRBJ2-2; TRBD2 aligns across 8 bases. The length of the CDR3 is 15 residues. CDR1 is SGHVS and CDR2 is FNYEAQ in the germline V gene. The V segment lost 1 base and the J segment 5 bases; nucleotides outside the gene matches: 3.

This clonotype has more than one count but fewer than ten. The chain employs TRBV5-8 and TRBJ2-7, with 11 bases fitting TRBD2. The V gene end was trimmed by 0 bases and the J gene end by 3 bases; junction bases not matched to a gene: 5. Germline loops: CDR1 SGHTS, CDR2 YDEGEE. The CDR3 runs 16 residues. As DNA, the CDR3 is TGTGCCAGCAGCTTGGTGGCTAGCGGGGGGCGCTACGAGCAGTACTTC. Translation gives CASSLVASGGRYEQYF. The full variable domain, with the rest looked up from reference TRBV5-8 and TRBJ2-7, is EAGVTQSPTHLIKTRGQQATLRCSPISGHTSVYWYQQALGLGLQFLLWYDEGEERNRGNFPPRFSGRQFPNYSSELNVNALELEDSALYLCASSLVASGGRYEQYFGPGTRLTVT.

This clonotype was seen a handful of times. The gene calls are TRBV2 and TRBJ1-3; D is unresolved. The CDR3 is 11 amino acids. From germline, CDR1 is SNHLY and CDR2 FYNNEI. Trimming took 2 bases from V and 8 from J, leaving 4 bases between them. CDR3 in amino acids: CASSETYTIYF. DNA for the CDR3: TGTGCCAGCAGTGAAACATACACCATATATTTT.

The chain carries TRBV2 and TRBJ2-3, with unresolved D. Germline CDR1 and CDR2: SNHLY and FYNNEI. The V end was cut by 3 bases, the J end by 9 bases, with 19 bases between. The CDR3 has 15 residues. CDR3 sequence: CASSELRDFLGTQYF. DNA for the CDR3: TGTGCCAGCAGTGAGCTCCGAGACTTCCTCGGGACGCAGTATTTT.

This clonotype has a handful of counts. The genes are TRBV29-1 and TRBJ2-1; the match to TRBD2 covers 9 bases. The CDR3 spans 17 residues. Germline V gene sequence: CDR1 SQVTM, CDR2 ANQGSEA. The J segment lost 5 bases and the V segment lost 2 bases, leaving 13 bases of the junction unmatched. The CDR3: CSVEIGGSGGWDNEQFF. Written as DNA, the CDR3 is TGCAGCGTTGAAATAGGAGGTAGCGGGGGTTGGGACAATGAGCAGTTCTTC.

This clonotype has ten or more counts. The V gene is TRBV27, the J gene TRBJ1-2; no firm D call. The CDR3 has 14 amino acids. The germline gives CDR1 MNHEY, CDR2 SMNVEV (reference sequence). Trimming stripped 3 bases from V and 0 bases from J, with 8 bases between. The CDR3 loop reads CASSFGSANYGYTF. CDR3 DNA: TGTGCCAGCAGTTTCGGCAGCGCTAACTATGGCTACACCTTC.